The clone carrying this TCR beta chain came up many times. No antigen is known for it. V was clipped by 5 bases and J by 6 bases; unmatched bases: 11. In germline, CDR1 is SNHLY, CDR2 FYNNEI. CDR3 length equals 15 residues. The sample comes from a study of shared clonotypes between healthy human individuals. Notes on the study in general: A reduction in generation probabilities was seen for non-shared clonotypes relative to those shared by all four donors.

Per the authors' pipeline: Junction-only sequences without quality scores came from ImmunoSEQ, so filtering differed. Clones were read by immunoSEQ multiplex PCR, and TCRdb kept only the in-frame ones, dropping some. V and J calls and clone size are those listed in that table; D and trimming were worked out from the DNA. The sample carries under 350,000 clones, over 75% recorded once. Healthy HIV-negative adults without recent acute infections or vaccinations served as donors. Adult Caucasians living in Nashville, Tennessee made up all of the donors. V usage is TRBV2 and J usage is TRBJ2-7; 9 bases agree with TRBD2. The clonotype comes from a man aged 18 to 29 in good health. The sequenced sample consisted of memory CD8+ T cells sorted from blood. The subset here: CD45RO+ cells pooled with CCR7-negative TemRA cells. The CDR3 bases are TGTGCCAGCAGTCCTACCGGGACTAGCCGTTCCGAGCAGTACTTC. Its protein is CASSPTGTSRSEQYF. Together with reference TRBV2 and TRBJ2-7, the CDR3 gives the full variable domain: EPEVTQTPSHQVTQMGQEVILRCVPISNHLYFYWYRQILGQKVEFLVSFYNNEISEKSEIFDDQFSVERPDGSNFTLKIRSTKLEDSAMYFCASSPTGTSRSEQYFGPGTRLTVT.